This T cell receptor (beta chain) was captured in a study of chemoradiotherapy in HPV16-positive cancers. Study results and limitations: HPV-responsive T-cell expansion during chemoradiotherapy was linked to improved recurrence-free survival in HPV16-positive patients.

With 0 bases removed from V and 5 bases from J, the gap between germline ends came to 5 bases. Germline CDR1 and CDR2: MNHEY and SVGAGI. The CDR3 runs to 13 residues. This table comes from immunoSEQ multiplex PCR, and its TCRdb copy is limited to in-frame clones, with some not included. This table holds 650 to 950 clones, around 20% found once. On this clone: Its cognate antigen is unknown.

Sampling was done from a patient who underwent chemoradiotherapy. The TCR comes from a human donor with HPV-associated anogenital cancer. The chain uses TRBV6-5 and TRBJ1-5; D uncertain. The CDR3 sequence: CASSYSGYQPQHF. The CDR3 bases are TGTGCCAGCAGTTACTCGGGGTATCAGCCCCAGCATTTT.